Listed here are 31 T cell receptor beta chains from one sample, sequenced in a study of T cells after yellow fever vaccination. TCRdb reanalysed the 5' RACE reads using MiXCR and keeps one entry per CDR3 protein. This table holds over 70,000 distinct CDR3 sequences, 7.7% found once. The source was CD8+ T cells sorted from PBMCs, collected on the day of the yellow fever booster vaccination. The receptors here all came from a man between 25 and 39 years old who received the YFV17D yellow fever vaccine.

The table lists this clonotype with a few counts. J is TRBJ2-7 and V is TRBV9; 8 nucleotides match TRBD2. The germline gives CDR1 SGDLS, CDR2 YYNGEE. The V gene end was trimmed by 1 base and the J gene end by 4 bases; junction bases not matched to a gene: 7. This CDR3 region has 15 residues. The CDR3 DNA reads TGTGCCAGCAGCGTAAGGCCGGGAGGGCCTTACGAGCAGTACTTC. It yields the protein CASSVRPGGPYEQYF.

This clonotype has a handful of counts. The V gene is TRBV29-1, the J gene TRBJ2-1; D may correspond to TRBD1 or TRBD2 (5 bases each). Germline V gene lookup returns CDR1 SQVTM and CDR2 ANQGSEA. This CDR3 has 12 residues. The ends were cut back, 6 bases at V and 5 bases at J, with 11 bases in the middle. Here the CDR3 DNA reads TGCAGCGTCGCCGGGACGAACAATGAGCAGTTCTTC. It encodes CSVAGTNNEQFF.

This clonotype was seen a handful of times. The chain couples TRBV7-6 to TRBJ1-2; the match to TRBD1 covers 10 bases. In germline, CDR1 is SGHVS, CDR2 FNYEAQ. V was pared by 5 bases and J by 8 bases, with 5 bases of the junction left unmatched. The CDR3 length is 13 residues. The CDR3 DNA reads TGTGCCAGCAGCCCTGGGACAGGGGTAGGCTACACCTTC. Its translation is CASSPGTGVGYTF. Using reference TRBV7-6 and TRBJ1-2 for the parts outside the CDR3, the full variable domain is GAGVSQSPRYKVTKRGQDVALRCDPISGHVSLYWYRQALGQGPEFLTYFNYEAQQDKSGLPNDRFSAERPEGSISTLTIQRTEQRDSAMYRCASSPGTGVGYTFGSGTRLTVV.

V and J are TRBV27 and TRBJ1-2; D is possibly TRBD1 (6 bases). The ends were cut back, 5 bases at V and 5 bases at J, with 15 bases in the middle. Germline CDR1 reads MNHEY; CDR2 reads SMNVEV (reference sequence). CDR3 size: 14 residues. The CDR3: CASSPGVDFYGYTF. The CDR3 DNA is TGTGCCAGCAGTCCAGGGGTTGATTTTTATGGCTACACCTTC.

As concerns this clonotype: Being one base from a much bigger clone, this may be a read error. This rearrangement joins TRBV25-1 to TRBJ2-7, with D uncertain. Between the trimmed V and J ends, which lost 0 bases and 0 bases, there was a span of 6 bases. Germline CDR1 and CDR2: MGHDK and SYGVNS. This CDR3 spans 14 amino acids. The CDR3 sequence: CASSEYWISYEQYF. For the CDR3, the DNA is TGTGCCAGCAGTGAATACTGGATCTCCTACGAGCAGTACTTC.

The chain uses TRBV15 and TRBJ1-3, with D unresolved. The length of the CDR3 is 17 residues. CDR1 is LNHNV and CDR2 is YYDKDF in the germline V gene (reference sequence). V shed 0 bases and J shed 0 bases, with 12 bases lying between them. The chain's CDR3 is CATSRDRSASSGNTIYF. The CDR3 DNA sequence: TGTGCCACCAGCAGAGATCGATCGGCGTCCTCTGGAAACACCATATATTTT.

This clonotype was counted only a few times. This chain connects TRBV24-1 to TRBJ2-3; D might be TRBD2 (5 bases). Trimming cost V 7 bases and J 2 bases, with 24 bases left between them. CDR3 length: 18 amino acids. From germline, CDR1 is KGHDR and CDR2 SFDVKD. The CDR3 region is CATSEGPMVGRFTDTQYF. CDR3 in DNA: TGTGCCACCAGCGAAGGCCCGATGGTGGGGAGATTCACAGATACGCAGTATTTT.

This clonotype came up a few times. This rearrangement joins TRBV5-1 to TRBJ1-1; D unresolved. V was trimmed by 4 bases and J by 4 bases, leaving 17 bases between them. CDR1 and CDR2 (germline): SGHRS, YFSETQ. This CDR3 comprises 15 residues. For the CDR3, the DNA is TGCGCCAGCAGCGCCGAAGAGGGATGGAGCACTGAAGCTTTCTTT. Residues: CASSAEEGWSTEAFF. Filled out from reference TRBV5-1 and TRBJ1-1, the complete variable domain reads KAGVTQTPRYLIKTRGQQVTLSCSPISGHRSVSWYQQTPGQGLQFLFEYFSETQRNKGNFPGRFSGRQFSNSRSEMNVSTLELGDSALYLCASSAEEGWSTEAFFGQGTRLTVV.

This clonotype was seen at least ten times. In DNA form, the CDR3 reads TGTGCCAGCAGAGCCCCGGGGGGAGTCAATGAGCAGTTCTTC. Amino acids: CASRAPGGVNEQFF. The chain has TRBV28 and TRBJ2-1; 7 bases are a match to TRBD2. Germline CDR1 reads MDHEN; CDR2 reads SYDVKM. Trimming at V came to 6 bases and at J to 6 bases, leaving 8 bases not matched to a gene. This CDR3 spans 14 amino acids. Based on the CDR3 plus reference TRBV28 and TRBJ2-1, the full variable domain is DVKVTQSSRYLVKRTGEKVFLECVQDMDHENMFWYRQDPGLGLRLIYFSYDVKMKEKGDIPEGYSVSREKKERFSLILESASTNQTSMYLCASRAPGGVNEQFFGPGTRLTVL.

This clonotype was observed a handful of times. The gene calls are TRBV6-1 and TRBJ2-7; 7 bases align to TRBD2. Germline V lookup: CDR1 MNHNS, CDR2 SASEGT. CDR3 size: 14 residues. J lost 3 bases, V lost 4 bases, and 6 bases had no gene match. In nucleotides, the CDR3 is TGTGCCAGCAGTGGCTCCCGGGGGGACTACGAGCAGTACTTC. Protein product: CASSGSRGDYEQYF.

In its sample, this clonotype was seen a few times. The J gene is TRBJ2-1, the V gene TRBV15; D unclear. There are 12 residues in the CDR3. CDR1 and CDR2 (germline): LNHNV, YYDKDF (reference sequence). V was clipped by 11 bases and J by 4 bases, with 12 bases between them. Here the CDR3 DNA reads TGTGCCTTCCAATCACAATACAATGAGCAGTTCTTC. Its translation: CAFQSQYNEQFF.

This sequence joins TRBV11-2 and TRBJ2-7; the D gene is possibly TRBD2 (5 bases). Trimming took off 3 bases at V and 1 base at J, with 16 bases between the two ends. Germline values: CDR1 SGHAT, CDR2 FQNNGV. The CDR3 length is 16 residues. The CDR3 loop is CASSFWRNERSYEQYF. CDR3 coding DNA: TGTGCCAGCAGCTTCTGGAGAAACGAGCGGTCCTACGAGCAGTACTTC.

The DNA for the CDR3 is TGTGCCAGCAGCGAACATCGACAGGGGAAGGGCTACGAGCAGTACTTC. Encoded protein: CASSEHRQGKGYEQYF. The V call is TRBV28, the J call TRBJ2-7; 8 nucleotides line up with TRBD1. CDR1 MDHEN and CDR2 SYDVKM come from the germline V gene. The CDR3 runs 16 residues. Unmatched junction bases numbered 13, after V lost 6 bases and J lost 3 bases. Together with reference TRBV28 and TRBJ2-7, the CDR3 gives the full variable domain: DVKVTQSSRYLVKRTGEKVFLECVQDMDHENMFWYRQDPGLGLRLIYFSYDVKMKEKGDIPEGYSVSREKKERFSLILESASTNQTSMYLCASSEHRQGKGYEQYFGPGTRLTVT.

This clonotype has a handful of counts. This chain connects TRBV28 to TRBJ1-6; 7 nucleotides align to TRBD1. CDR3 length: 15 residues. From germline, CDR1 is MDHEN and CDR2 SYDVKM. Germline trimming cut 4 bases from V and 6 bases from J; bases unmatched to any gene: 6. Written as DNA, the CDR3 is TGTGCCAGCAGTTCCAGGGGGTGGCCTAATTCACCCCTCCACTTT. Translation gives CASSSRGWPNSPLHF.

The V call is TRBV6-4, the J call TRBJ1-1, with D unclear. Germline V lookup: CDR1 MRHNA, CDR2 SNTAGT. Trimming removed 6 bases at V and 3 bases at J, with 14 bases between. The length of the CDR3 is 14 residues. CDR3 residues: CASRTQPEDTEAFF. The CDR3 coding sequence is TGTGCCAGCAGAACGCAGCCCGAGGACACTGAAGCTTTCTTT.

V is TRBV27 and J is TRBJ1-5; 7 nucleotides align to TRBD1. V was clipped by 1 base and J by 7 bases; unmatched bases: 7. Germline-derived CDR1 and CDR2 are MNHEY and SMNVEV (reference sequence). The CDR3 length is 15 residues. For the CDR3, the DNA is TGTGCCAGCAGTTTATGGGCAGGGGGGGAGCAGCCCCAGCATTTT. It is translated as CASSLWAGGEQPQHF.

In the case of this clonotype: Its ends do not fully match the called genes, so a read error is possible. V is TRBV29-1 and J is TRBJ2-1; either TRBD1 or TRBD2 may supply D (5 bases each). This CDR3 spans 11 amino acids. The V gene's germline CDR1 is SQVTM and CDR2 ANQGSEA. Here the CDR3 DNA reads TGCAGCGTTGAGAGGGGTAGTACCGTTGTCTTC. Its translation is CSVERGSTVVF.

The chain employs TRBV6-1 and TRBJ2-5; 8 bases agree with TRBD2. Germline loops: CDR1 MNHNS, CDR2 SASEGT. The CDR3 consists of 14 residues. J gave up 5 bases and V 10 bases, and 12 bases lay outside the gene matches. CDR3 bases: TGTGCCACAGTCCACATCGCGGGGGGCGAGACCCAGTACTTC. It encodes CATVHIAGGETQYF.

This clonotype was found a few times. The CDR3 DNA is TGTGCCAGCAGGGCTACCCCGATGTTAGGTCACCAAGAGACCCAGTACTTC. Its translation is CASRATPMLGHQETQYF. The V and J genes are TRBV28 and TRBJ2-5, with D unresolved. Germline V gene sequence: CDR1 MDHEN, CDR2 SYDVKM. This CDR3 comprises 17 residues. The ends were cut back, 6 bases at V and 0 bases at J, with 20 bases in the middle.

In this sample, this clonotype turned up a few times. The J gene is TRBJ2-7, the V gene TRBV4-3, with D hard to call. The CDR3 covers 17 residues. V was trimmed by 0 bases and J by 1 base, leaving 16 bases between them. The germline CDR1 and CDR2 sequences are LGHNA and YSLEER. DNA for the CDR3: TGCGCCAGCAGCCAAGACCCAGGATGGGCCACATCCTACGAGCAGTACTTC. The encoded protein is CASSQDPGWATSYEQYF.

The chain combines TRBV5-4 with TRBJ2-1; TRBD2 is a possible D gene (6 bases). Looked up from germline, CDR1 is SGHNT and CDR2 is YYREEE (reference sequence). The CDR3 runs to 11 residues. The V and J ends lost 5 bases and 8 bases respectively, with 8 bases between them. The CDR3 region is CASSREHEQFF. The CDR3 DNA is TGTGCCAGCAGTCGGGAGCATGAGCAGTTCTTC. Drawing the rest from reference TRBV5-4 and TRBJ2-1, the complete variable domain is ETGVTQSPTHLIKTRGQQVTLRCSSQSGHNTVSWYQQALGQGPQFIFQYYREEENGRGNFPPRFSGLQFPNYSSELNVNALELDDSALYLCASSREHEQFFGPGTRLTVL.

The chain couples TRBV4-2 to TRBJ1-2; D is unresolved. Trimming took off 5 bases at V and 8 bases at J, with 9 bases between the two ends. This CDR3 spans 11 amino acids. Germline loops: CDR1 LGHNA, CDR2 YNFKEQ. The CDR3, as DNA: TGTGCCAGCAGCGGGATGAGGGGCTACACCTTC. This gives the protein CASSGMRGYTF.

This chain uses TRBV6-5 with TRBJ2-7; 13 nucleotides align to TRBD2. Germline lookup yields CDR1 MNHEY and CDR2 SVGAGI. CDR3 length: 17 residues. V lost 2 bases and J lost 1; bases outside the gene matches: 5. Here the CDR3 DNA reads TGTGCCAGCAGTTACGGACTAGCGGGAGCCCATTCCTACGAGCAGTACTTC. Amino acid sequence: CASSYGLAGAHSYEQYF.

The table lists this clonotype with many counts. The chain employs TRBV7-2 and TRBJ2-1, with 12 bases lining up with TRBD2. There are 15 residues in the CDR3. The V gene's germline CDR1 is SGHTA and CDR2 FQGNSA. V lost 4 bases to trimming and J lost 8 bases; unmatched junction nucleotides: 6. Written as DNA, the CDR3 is TGTGCCAGCAGCTCACTGGGACTAGCGGGCGATGAGCAGTTCTTC. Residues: CASSSLGLAGDEQFF.

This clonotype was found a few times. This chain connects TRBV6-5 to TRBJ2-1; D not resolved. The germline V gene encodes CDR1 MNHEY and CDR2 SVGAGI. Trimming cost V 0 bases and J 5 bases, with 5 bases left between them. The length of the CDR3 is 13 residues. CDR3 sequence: CASSYSKNNEQFF. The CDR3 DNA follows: TGTGCCAGCAGTTACTCGAAAAACAATGAGCAGTTCTTC.

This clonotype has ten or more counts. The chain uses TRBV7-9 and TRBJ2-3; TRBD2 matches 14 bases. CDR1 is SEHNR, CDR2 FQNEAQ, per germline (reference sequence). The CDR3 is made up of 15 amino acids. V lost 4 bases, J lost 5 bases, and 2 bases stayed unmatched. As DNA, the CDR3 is TGTGCCAGCAGCTCAGGACTAGCGGGAGGAGATACGCAGTATTTT. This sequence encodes CASSSGLAGGDTQYF.

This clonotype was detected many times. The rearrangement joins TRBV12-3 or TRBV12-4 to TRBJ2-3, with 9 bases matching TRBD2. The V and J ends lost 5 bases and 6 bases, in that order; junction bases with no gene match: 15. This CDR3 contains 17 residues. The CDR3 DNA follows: TGTGCCAGCAGTAGCACGCAGCGGGAGGAAGACTGGGATACGCAGTATTTT. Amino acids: CASSSTQREEDWDTQYF.

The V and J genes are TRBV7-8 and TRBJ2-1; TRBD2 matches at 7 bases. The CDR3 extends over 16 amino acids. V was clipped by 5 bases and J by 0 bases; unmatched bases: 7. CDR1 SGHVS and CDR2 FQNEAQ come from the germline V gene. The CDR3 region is CASSSRGSNSYNEQFF. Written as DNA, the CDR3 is TGTGCCAGCAGCAGCCGCGGGAGTAACTCCTACAATGAGCAGTTCTTC. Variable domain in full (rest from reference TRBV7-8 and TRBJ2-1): GAGVSQSPRYKVAKRGQDVALRCDPISGHVSLFWYQQALGQGPEFLTYFQNEAQLDKSGLPSDRFFAERPEGSVSTLKIQRTQQEDSAVYLCASSSRGSNSYNEQFFGPGTRLTVL.

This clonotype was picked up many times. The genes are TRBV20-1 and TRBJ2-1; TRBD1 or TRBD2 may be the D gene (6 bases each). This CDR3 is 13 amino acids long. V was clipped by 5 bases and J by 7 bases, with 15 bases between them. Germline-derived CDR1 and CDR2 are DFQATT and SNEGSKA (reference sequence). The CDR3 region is CSAGYQGGNEQFF. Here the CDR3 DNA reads TGCAGTGCTGGGTATCAAGGGGGGAATGAGCAGTTCTTC.

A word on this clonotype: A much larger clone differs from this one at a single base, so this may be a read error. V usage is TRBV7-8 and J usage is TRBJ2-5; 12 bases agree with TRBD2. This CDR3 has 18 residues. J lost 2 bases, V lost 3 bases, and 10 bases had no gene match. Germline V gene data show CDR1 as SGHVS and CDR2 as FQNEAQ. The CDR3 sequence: CASSFLWCGTSGQETQYF. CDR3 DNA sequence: TGTGCCAGCAGCTTCCTTTGGTGCGGGACTAGCGGGCAAGAGACCCAGTACTTC. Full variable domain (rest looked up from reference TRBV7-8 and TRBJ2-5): GAGVSQSPRYKVAKRGQDVALRCDPISGHVSLFWYQQALGQGPEFLTYFQNEAQLDKSGLPSDRFFAERPEGSVSTLKIQRTQQEDSAVYLCASSFLWCGTSGQETQYFGPGTRLLVL.

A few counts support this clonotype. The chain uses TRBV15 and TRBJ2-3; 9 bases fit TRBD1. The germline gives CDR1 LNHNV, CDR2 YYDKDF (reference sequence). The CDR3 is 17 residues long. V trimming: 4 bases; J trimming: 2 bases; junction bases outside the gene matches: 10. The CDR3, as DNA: TGTGCCACCAGCAAAACCGGGACAGGGTCTTTCACAGATACGCAGTATTTT. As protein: CATSKTGTGSFTDTQYF. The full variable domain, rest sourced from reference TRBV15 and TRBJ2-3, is DAMVIQNPRYQVTQFGKPVTLSCSQTLNHNVMYWYQQKSSQAPKLLFHYYDKDFNNEADTPDNFQSRRPNTSFCFLDIRSPGLGDTAMYLCATSKTGTGSFTDTQYFGPGTRLTVL.